This T cell receptor beta chain was sequenced for a study of cytomegalovirus exposure and HLA in healthy donors. Notes on the study in general: Relative to the approximately 700-donor mean, N-insertions were reportedly fewer in an Asian-associated ancestry cluster in a later analysis. The productive fraction for most TCR beta V segments was about 90% or about 30% in an earlier analysis. Because they were indistinguishable, some V segments, including TRBV6-2 and TRBV6-3, were excluded. Accounts indicate the classifier identified cytomegalovirus status with strong specificity and sensitivity.

Germline V CDR1 and CDR2: MNHEY, SVGAGI. The trim removed 5 bases at V and 0 bases at J, leaving 4 bases unmatched. The CDR3 is made up of 15 amino acids. Primers for the PCR totalled 60 Vbeta and 13 Jbeta. Repertoires were generated with immunoSEQ multiplex PCR, while TCRdb's copy carries only in-frame clones and drops some. The repertoire holds some 130,000 clones, with around four fifths as singletons. The table lists this clone with a count of one. Its antigen is currently unknown. Specimen: PBMCs. The clonotype originates from a woman in her forties or fifties in good health and CMV-seropositive. The genes are TRBV6-5 and TRBJ1-3; TRBD1 matches at 7 bases. CDR3 loop: CASSGTADSGNTIYF. CDR3 bases: TGTGCCAGCAGTGGGACAGCCGACTCTGGAAACACCATATATTTT.